This passage covers 18 T cell receptor beta chains from one sample sequenced in a study of OX40 agonist ivuxolimab in advanced cancers. Some clones are missing from TCRdb's copy, which holds only in-frame ones; the method was immunoSEQ multiplex PCR. Among about 80,000 clones listed, around 80% were seen once. The material was CD4+ or CD8+ T cells sorted from blood, obtained in a trial of the OX40 agonist ivuxolimab. The receptors here all came from an adult with an advanced solid tumor such as melanoma, head and neck, liver or kidney cancer.

This rearrangement joins TRBV19 to TRBJ1-1; 7 bases are a match to TRBD1. The germline V gene encodes CDR1 LNHDA and CDR2 SQIVND (reference sequence). The CDR3 covers 13 residues. With 5 bases clipped from V and 3 bases from J, the junction kept 3 bases outside the gene matches. CDR3 nucleotide sequence: TGTGCCAGTAGTGCAGACAGGGACACTGAAGCTTTCTTT. This encodes CASSADRDTEAFF.

This sequence joins TRBV5-1 and TRBJ2-2; TRBD1 matches at 8 bases. The CDR3 is 15 residues long. CDR1 and CDR2 from the germline V gene are SGHRS and YFSETQ. V lost 4 bases, J lost 3 bases, and 5 bases stayed unmatched. CDR3: CASSKDRADTGELFF. Written as DNA, the CDR3 is TGCGCCAGCAGCAAGGACAGGGCTGACACCGGGGAGCTGTTTTTT.

In its sample, this clone was seen once. The V and J genes are TRBV6-4 and TRBJ2-3; a possible D gene is TRBD1 (5 bases). This CDR3 is 13 amino acids long. The germline gives CDR1 MRHNA, CDR2 SNTAGT. V lost 2 bases, J lost 3 bases, and 6 bases lay in between. The chain's CDR3 is CASSDGATDTQYF. DNA for the CDR3: TGTGCCAGCAGTGACGGGGCGACAGATACGCAGTATTTT.

This chain's CDR3 is CASSAPGQGVYEQYF. The DNA for the CDR3 is TGTGCCAGCAGCGCACCGGGACAGGGGGTTTACGAGCAGTACTTC. This chain links TRBV7-6 with TRBJ2-7; 11 positions match TRBD1. Unmatched junction bases numbered 7, after V lost 5 bases and J lost 4 bases. This CDR3 has 15 amino acids. Germline CDR1 is SGHVS and CDR2 is FNYEAQ.

The chain carries TRBV23-1 and TRBJ2-7, with D unclear. TRBV23-1 is flagged as an ORF with uncertain function. This CDR3 region has 16 residues. The V gene lost 0 bases and the J gene lost 5 bases, with 17 bases spanning the gap. The chain's CDR3 is CASSQSWADSRDEQYF. CDR3 sequence (DNA): TGCGCCAGCAGTCAATCGTGGGCAGACTCAAGGGACGAGCAGTACTTC.

The V call is TRBV7-8, the J call TRBJ1-6; D is unclear. The V gene's germline CDR1 is SGHVS and CDR2 FQNEAQ. The CDR3 is made up of 14 amino acids. Trimming stripped 2 bases from V and 0 bases from J, with 2 bases between. The CDR3 DNA sequence: TGTGCCAGCAGCTTAAGCTCCTATAATTCACCCCTCCACTTT. Translated, it gives CASSLSSYNSPLHF.

The J gene is TRBJ2-3, the V gene TRBV7-8, with 12 bases lining up with TRBD1. The germline V gene has CDR1 SGHVS and CDR2 FQNEAQ. V lost 6 bases and J lost 6; bases outside the gene matches: 7. This CDR3 has 15 amino acids. CDR3 DNA sequence: TGTGCCAGCAGTAAGGGACAGGGGGCGTCGGATACGCAGTATTTT. This encodes CASSKGQGASDTQYF.

This clone has a single count. The genes are TRBV6-1 and TRBJ1-2, with D perhaps matching TRBD1 (5 bases). Germline V gene data show CDR1 as MNHNS and CDR2 as SASEGT. The length of the CDR3 is 12 residues. V lost 4 bases, J lost 8 bases, and 11 bases lay in between. CDR3 bases: TGTGCCAGCAGTGTCGTGTGGGGGGGCTACACCTTC. It yields the protein CASSVVWGGYTF.

CDR3 nucleotides: TGTGCCAGCAGCGCGACAACTAATGAAAAACTGTTTTTT. Its protein product is CASSATTNEKLFF. The rearrangement uses TRBV5-4 and TRBJ1-4; D is ambiguous. This CDR3 has 13 residues. The V and J ends lost 4 bases and 0 bases respectively, with 4 bases between them. Germline loops: CDR1 SGHNT, CDR2 YYREEE (reference sequence).

The rearrangement links TRBV6-4 to TRBJ2-5; 10 nucleotides align to TRBD1. CDR1 and CDR2 (germline): MRHNA, SNTAGT. CDR3 size: 17 residues. V dropped 3 bases and J dropped 5; count of bases not matched to a gene: 12. In DNA, the CDR3 is TGTGCCAGCAGTGATTGTAGACAGGGGGCCCGAGTGGAGACCCAGTACTTC. Encoded protein: CASSDCRQGARVETQYF.

The chain combines TRBV25-1 with TRBJ2-3, with TRBD1 matching over 11 bases. V shed 6 bases, J shed 1 base, and the junction held 6 bases outside the gene matches. The CDR3 has 16 residues. CDR1 is MGHDK and CDR2 is SYGVNS in the germline V gene. The CDR3 bases are TGTGCCAGCAGAACAAGGACAGGGGGCCGCACAGATACGCAGTATTTT. Residues: CASRTRTGGRTDTQYF.

This chain uses TRBV11-2 with TRBJ2-3, with TRBD2 identical over 7 bases. Per germline, CDR1 SGHAT and CDR2 FQNNGV. This CDR3 has 15 amino acids. V lost 2 bases and J lost 2; bases outside the gene matches: 4. The CDR3 sequence: CASSLLGGITDTQYF. CDR3 nucleotide sequence: TGTGCCAGCAGCTTATTGGGGGGGATCACAGATACGCAGTATTTT.

The chain combines TRBV5-6 with TRBJ1-1, with TRBD1 identical over 10 bases. Germline CDR1 is SGHDT and CDR2 is YYEEEE. The CDR3 contains 15 residues. J lost 4 bases, V lost 7 bases, and 10 bases had no gene match. In nucleotides, the CDR3 is TGTGCCAGCCAAGGACAGGGGGAGCCATCCACTGAAGCTTTCTTT. Translating gives CASQGQGEPSTEAFF.

The chain uses TRBV6-5 and TRBJ1-1; tentatively, D is TRBD1 (6 bases). The CDR3 totals 14 residues. Germline values: CDR1 MNHEY, CDR2 SVGAGI. V was cut by 6 bases and J by 3 bases, with 14 bases left in between. In DNA form, the CDR3 reads TGTGCCAGCAGCGACTGGGGGGCCCACACTGAAGCTTTCTTT. Translation gives CASSDWGAHTEAFF.

The chain is built from TRBV6-1 and TRBJ1-1; the D is unclear. V was clipped by 5 bases and J by 4 bases, with 11 bases between them. The CDR3 is made up of 13 amino acids. Germline V CDR1 and CDR2: MNHNS, SASEGT. CDR3 nucleotide sequence: TGTGCCAGCAGTCACACGGGGTCCACTGAAGCTTTCTTT. This translates into CASSHTGSTEAFF.

The chain has TRBV11-2 and TRBJ2-7, with D unclear. Germline-derived CDR1 and CDR2 are SGHAT and FQNNGV. V was shortened by 1 base and J by 7 bases, with 11 bases between the two germline ends. The CDR3 has 13 residues. CDR3 nucleotides: TGTGCCAGCAGCTTAGCGGTTTATCTGGAGCAGTACTTC. It translates to CASSLAVYLEQYF.

V and J are TRBV18 and TRBJ2-7; TRBD1 might be the D (6 bases). This CDR3 is built from 14 residues. Germline-derived CDR1 and CDR2 are KGHSH and LQKENI. Trimming removed 4 bases from V and 6 bases from J, with 16 bases in between. CDR3 in amino acids: CASSRSQGISEQYF. The CDR3 nucleotides read TGTGCCAGCTCACGATCCCAGGGGATCTCCGAGCAGTACTTC. Based on the CDR3 plus reference TRBV18 and TRBJ2-7, the full variable domain is NAGVMQNPRHLVRRRGQEARLRCSPMKGHSHVYWYRQLPEEGLKFMVYLQKENIIDESGMPKERFSAEFPKEGPSILRIQQVVRGDSAAYFCASSRSQGISEQYFGPGTRLTVT.

V and J are TRBV5-5 and TRBJ2-4, with 8 bases aligning to TRBD1. J was trimmed by 4 bases and V by 0 bases; bases with no gene match: 6. The CDR3 contains 16 residues. CDR1 and CDR2 (germline): SGHKS, YYEKEE (reference sequence). DNA of the CDR3: TGTGCCAGCAGCTTGGCGCACAGGGGGGAAAAAAACATTCAGTACTTC. It is translated as CASSLAHRGEKNIQYF. Full variable domain (missing parts from reference TRBV5-5 and TRBJ2-4): DAGVTQSPTHLIKTRGQQVTLRCSPISGHKSVSWYQQVLGQGPQFIFQYYEKEERGRGNFPDRFSARQFPNYSSELNVNALLLGDSALYLCASSLAHRGEKNIQYFGAGTRLSVL.